There are a few counts of the clone carrying this T cell receptor beta chain. This sample was taken from a study of T cells in Graves' hyperthyroidism and ophthalmopathy. Germline values: CDR1 MNHEY, CDR2 SVGEGT. This CDR3 is 16 amino acids long. V lost 6 bases and J lost 0, with 16 bases in between. The investigators amplified TCR beta CDR3 regions from RNA transcripts. First-round RT-PCR targeting the TCR CDR3 was performed with the HTBI primer set. TCRdb itself ran the multiplex PCR reads through MiXCR, one entry per CDR3 protein. Counted here are 550,000 to 800,000 distinct CDR3 sequences, around a sixth occurring once; the ten biggest clones make up 15% to 17%.

This TCR was recovered from a man over 45 with Graves' hyperthyroidism. The sample comprised blood. The chain employs TRBV6-2 or TRBV6-3 and TRBJ2-3; D might be TRBD2 (5 bases). For the CDR3, the DNA is TGTGCCAGCAGCTCCGAGGGCGGACCAAGCACAGATACGCAGTATTTT. Translated: CASSSEGGPSTDTQYF.